This TCR beta chain is drawn from a study of T cell repertoires in cytomegalovirus infection. As regards this clonotype: Possible read error: a much larger clone is one base away.

TCRdb re-derived calls from the reads in MiXCR, one entry per CDR3 protein. This sample has roughly 300,000 distinct CDR3 sequences, with roughly 24% found just once. This sequence originates from a human donor in good health (CMV status not recorded). Some clones in this sample may be carry-over from other donors' samples. The sequenced sample was PBMCs.

CDR3 bases: TGTGCCAGCAGCACTAGGACAGGGACCATCTACGGACAGTACTTC. Protein sequence: CASSTRTGTIYGQYF. The chain links TRBV11-2 to TRBJ2-7; the match to TRBD1 covers 8 bases. CDR1 SGHAT and CDR2 FQNNGV come from the germline V gene. The trim removed 5 bases at V and 10 bases at J, leaving 16 bases unmatched. This CDR3 has 15 residues.